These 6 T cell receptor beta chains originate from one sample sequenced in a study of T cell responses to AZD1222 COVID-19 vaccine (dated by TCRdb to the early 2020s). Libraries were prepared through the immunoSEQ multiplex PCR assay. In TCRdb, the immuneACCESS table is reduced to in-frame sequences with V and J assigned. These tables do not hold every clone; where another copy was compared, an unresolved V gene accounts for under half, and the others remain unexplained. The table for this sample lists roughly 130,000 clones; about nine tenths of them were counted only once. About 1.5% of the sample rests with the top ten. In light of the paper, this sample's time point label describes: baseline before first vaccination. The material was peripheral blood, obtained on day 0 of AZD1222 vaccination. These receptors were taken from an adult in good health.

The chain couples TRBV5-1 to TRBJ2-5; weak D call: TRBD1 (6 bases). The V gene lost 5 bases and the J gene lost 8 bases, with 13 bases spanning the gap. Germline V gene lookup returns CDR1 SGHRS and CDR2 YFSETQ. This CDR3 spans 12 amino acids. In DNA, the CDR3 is TGCGCCAGCAGTCCACCACAGGGAACCCAGTACTTC. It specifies CASSPPQGTQYF. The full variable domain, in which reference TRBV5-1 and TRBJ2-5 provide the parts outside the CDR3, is KAGVTQTPRYLIKTRGQQVTLSCSPISGHRSVSWYQQTPGQGLQFLFEYFSETQRNKGNFPGRFSGRQFSNSRSEMNVSTLELGDSALYLCASSPPQGTQYFGPGTRLLVL.

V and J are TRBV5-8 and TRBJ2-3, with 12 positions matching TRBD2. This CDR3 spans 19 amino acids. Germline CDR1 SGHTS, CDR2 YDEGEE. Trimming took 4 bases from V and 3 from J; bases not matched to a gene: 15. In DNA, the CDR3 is TGTGCCAGCAGCCCACTTACTAGCGGGGGGTCCCGAGGGACAGATACGCAGTATTTT. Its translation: CASSPLTSGGSRGTDTQYF.

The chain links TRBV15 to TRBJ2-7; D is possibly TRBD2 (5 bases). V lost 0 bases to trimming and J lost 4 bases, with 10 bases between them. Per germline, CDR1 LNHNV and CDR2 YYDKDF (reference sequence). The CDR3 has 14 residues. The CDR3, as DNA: TGTGCCACCAGCAGAGACCCAACGGGATACGAGCAGTACTTC. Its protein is CATSRDPTGYEQYF.

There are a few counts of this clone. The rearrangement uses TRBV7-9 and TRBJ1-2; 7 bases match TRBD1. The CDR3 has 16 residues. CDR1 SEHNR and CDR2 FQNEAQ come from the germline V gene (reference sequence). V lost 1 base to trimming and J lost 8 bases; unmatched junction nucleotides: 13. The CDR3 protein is CASSLEGARAANGYTF. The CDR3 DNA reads TGTGCCAGCAGCTTAGAGGGGGCAAGGGCCGCAAACGGCTACACCTTC.

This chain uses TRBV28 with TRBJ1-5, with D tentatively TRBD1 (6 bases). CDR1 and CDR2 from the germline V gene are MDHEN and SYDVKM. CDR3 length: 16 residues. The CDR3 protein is CAASLHRVESNQPQHF. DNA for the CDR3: TGTGCAGCCAGTTTACACAGGGTAGAGAGCAATCAGCCCCAGCATTTT.

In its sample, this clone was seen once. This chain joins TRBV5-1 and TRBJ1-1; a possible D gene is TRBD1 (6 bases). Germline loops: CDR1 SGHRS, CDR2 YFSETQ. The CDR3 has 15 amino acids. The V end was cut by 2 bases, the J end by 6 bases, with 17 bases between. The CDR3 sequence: CASSLRTDSDAEAFF. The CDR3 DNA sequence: TGCGCCAGCAGCTTAAGGACGGACAGCGACGCTGAAGCTTTCTTT.